These T cell receptor beta chains were read from a single sample in a study of shared clonotypes between healthy human individuals. The data were produced by immunoSEQ multiplex PCR, yet TCRdb's version contains in-frame clones alone and is incomplete. This table holds roughly 1,500,000 clones, 98% found once. Sample: naive CD4+ T cells sorted from blood. Receptors originate from a man aged 25 to 40 in good health. Each CDR3 is given with its conserved first and last residue. Fields, in order: V gene, J gene, CDR3 protein.

TRBV2,TRBJ1-5,CASSGGVGQPQHF
TRBV5-1,TRBJ2-2,CASEPGGNTGELFF
TRBV10-3,TRBJ1-5,CAISESGSQPQHF
TRBV10-1,TRBJ2-7,CASSVQGGEQYF
TRBV6-5,TRBJ1-5,CASSVDDGFNQPQHF
TRBV28,TRBJ1-5,CASNSPGQGGQPQHF
TRBV11-2,TRBJ2-2,CASSLSPTGELFF
TRBV7-6,TRBJ2-7,CASSRQGNEQYF
TRBV10-3,TRBJ2-2,CAISEEGGPTGELFF
TRBV23-1,TRBJ1-1,CASSHSGTESTEAFF
TRBV5-1,TRBJ2-3,CASSFNVAGSTDTQYF
TRBV18,TRBJ2-7,CASSTLFGAGGTDIQQYF
TRBV5-4,TRBJ2-7,CASSRRDRANEQYF
TRBV11-2,TRBJ2-5,CASSLGYQETQYF
TRBV11-2,TRBJ2-1,CASSSWTSGRTYNEQFF
TRBV7-2,TRBJ1-5,CASSLGSPLDQPQHF
TRBV5-1,TRBJ1-1,CASNPRGQMNTEAFF
TRBV6-5,TRBJ1-3,CASSYSRLPGNTIYF
TRBV10-1,TRBJ2-7,CASSSTSGGYEQYF
TRBV5-1,TRBJ1-1,CASSLDRGRKNTEAFF
TRBV4-1,TRBJ2-1,CASSQDGSSYNEQFF
TRBV4-1,TRBJ2-7,CASSQAASGSYEQYF
TRBV7-6,TRBJ1-1,CASSLGNRAFF
TRBV19,TRBJ1-1,CASRQEWANTEAFF
TRBV7-2,TRBJ2-1,CASSLVVGDEQFF
TRBV15,TRBJ2-1,CATSRHSLEQFF
TRBV19,TRBJ1-1,CASVAGPLRNTEAFF
TRBV4-3,TRBJ2-2,CASSLGNTGELFF
TRBV10-3,TRBJ2-2,CAIKGIVNTGELFF
TRBV5-1,TRBJ1-4,CASSLAVLARGRFEKLFF
TRBV18,TRBJ2-5,CASSYTGTETQYF
TRBV28,TRBJ2-7,CASTAGTRESEQYF
TRBV11-2,TRBJ2-5,CASSPVQGQETQYF
TRBV6-5,TRBJ2-6,CASSYGSSGANVLTF
TRBV5-4,TRBJ2-1,CASRMSTSIGNEQFF
TRBV28,TRBJ2-7,CASSLLPTSFAYEQYF
TRBV2,TRBJ2-7,CASSAKLGTYEQYF
TRBV4-1,TRBJ2-1,CASSPQGPPNEQFF
TRBV5-4,TRBJ1-1,CASSLKGKLNTEAFF
TRBV18,TRBJ2-3,CASSPLPSGSLDTQYF
TRBV6-6,TRBJ1-5,CASREGNQPQHF
TRBV6-6,TRBJ2-7,CASIPAAAGPYEQYF
TRBV18,TRBJ1-5,CASSPGPGNSNQPQHF
TRBV6-5,TRBJ2-7,CASSAGLSSYEQYF
TRBV5-1,TRBJ2-1,CASRRQGQDNEQFF